The T cell receptor (beta chain) under discussion was sequenced for a study of blood T cells in healthy people across ages. Study-level findings and limits: PBMCs were not sorted, which prevented a conclusive comparison of naive versus antigen-experienced cells.

The CDR3 extends over 14 amino acids. Germline CDR1 is LGHNA and CDR2 is YNFKEQ. The ends were cut back, 0 bases at V and 4 bases at J, with 7 bases in the middle. This clonotype was found a few times. Its antigen is not known. For the second PCR, which ran for roughly 6 to 11 cycles, a sample-barcoded 5' primer and a J-beta primer mix were used. MiXCR, run by TCRdb on the 5' RACE reads, gives a single entry per CDR3 protein. The sample yields around 1.5 million distinct CDR3 sequences, 55% to 75% seen once. No fewer than 5.5 micrograms of total RNA were isolated from every sample. This receptor was identified in a man aged 18 to 30 in good health. Sample: blood. The chain couples TRBV4-2 to TRBJ1-5; a possible D gene is TRBD1 (5 bases). The CDR3 DNA follows: TGTGCCAGCAGCCAAGAGGGGGGGAATCAGCCCCAGCATTTT. Encoded protein: CASSQEGGNQPQHF.